These T cell receptor beta chains were read from a single sample in a study of post-analysis software for immune sequencing data. In TCRdb, the PCR reads were re-called with MiXCR into one record per CDR3 protein. The data contain about 760,000 distinct CDR3 sequences, roughly 30% of them singletons. The sequenced sample was blood. Receptors originate from a girl aged 10 to 17 with multiple sclerosis. Both conserved end residues are part of each CDR3. Each record gives: V gene, clone size, J gene, D gene, CDR3 DNA, CDR3 protein. The D gene is left open where the match is weak. The size field is filled for only some rows; it gives once, few, many or a size class.

TRBV2,few,TRBJ2-3,.,TGTGCCAGCACGGGTCAGACATATTATAGCACAGATACGCAGTATTTT,CASTGQTYYSTDTQYF
TRBV20-1,few,TRBJ1-2,TRBD1,TGCAGTGCTTCGCGGACAGGGTTTGATGGCTACACCTTC,CSASRTGFDGYTF
TRBV5-1,.,TRBJ2-1,TRBD2,TGCGCCAGCAGCGACCTGGCGGGGGGGCTGAATGAGCAGTTCTTC,CASSDLAGGLNEQFF
TRBV6-4,few,TRBJ2-2,.,TGTGCCAGCAGTGACCAACAGGGAGAGACCGGGGAGCTGTTTTTT,CASSDQQGETGELFF
TRBV7-2,.,TRBJ2-3,TRBD2,TGTGCCAGCAGCCCATCTTTCCCGGGACTAGCGGGGATCACAGATACGCAGTATTTT,CASSPSFPGLAGITDTQYF
TRBV28,.,TRBJ1-5,.,TGTGCCAGCAGTGGACGGGCCAGGAGCCAGCATTTT,CASSGRARSQHF
TRBV29-1,.,TRBJ1-1,.,TGCAGCGTTGTCCGGCAGGGCGAGGACACTGAAGCTTTCTTT,CSVVRQGEDTEAFF
TRBV2,.,TRBJ1-1,.,TGTGCCAGCAGTGAAGTTCAGGGAACTGAAGCTTTCTTT,CASSEVQGTEAFF
TRBV7-9,few,TRBJ1-5,.,TGTGCCAGCAGCTTGGGGGATAATAGCAATCAGCCCCAGCATTTT,CASSLGDNSNQPQHF
TRBV6-6,few,TRBJ2-3,TRBD2,TGTGCCAGCAGTTACCGCGCGGGGGGTCGCCCAGATACGCAGTATTTT,CASSYRAGGRPDTQYF
TRBV21-1,.,TRBJ2-3,.,TGTGCCAGCAGCAAAGGGGACTACACAGATACGCAGTATTTT,CASSKGDYTDTQYF
TRBV7-2,many,TRBJ2-7,.,TGTGCCAGCAGCTTACTCGGGATGCTCTACGAGCAGTACTTC,CASSLLGMLYEQYF
TRBV6-6,.,TRBJ2-3,.,TGTGCCAGCAGCGGAACGTTGGAAACAGATACGCAGTATTTT,CASSGTLETDTQYF
TRBV29-1,.,TRBJ2-3,.,TGCAGCGTTGAAAATTCAGATACGCAGTATTTT,CSVENSDTQYF
TRBV7-2,.,TRBJ1-2,TRBD1,TGTGCCAGCAGCTTAACGGGGGGACAGAAGAACTATGGCTACACCTTC,CASSLTGGQKNYGYTF
TRBV5-6,few,TRBJ2-2,TRBD2,TGTGCCAGCAGCTTGATATGGCTAGCGGGGTCGAACACCGGGGAGCTGTTTTTT,CASSLIWLAGSNTGELFF
TRBV7-9,once,TRBJ2-3,.,TGTGCCAGCAGCACACACGGGGACCGCACAGATACGCAGTATTTT,CASSTHGDRTDTQYF
TRBV3-1,.,TRBJ2-2,TRBD1,TGTGCCAGCAGCCAAAGACAGGGCGGAACCGGGGAGCTGTTTTTT,CASSQRQGGTGELFF
TRBV7-8,.,TRBJ2-3,.,TGTACCAGCAGCCCCAGGACAGATACGCAGTATTTT,CTSSPRTDTQYF
TRBV5-8,.,TRBJ2-7,.,TGTGCCGGCAGCTTGTTGGGGTTCGTTCGCGAGCAGTACTTC,CAGSLLGFVREQYF
TRBV20-1,.,TRBJ2-3,TRBD2,TGCAGTGCTGGACTAAAGAGACGGACTAGCGGGGGGCCAGGGACGCAGTATTTT,CSAGLKRRTSGGPGTQYF
TRBV20-1,.,TRBJ2-5,TRBD2,TGCAGTGCTCTACCCGTTCGGGCTAGCGGCTACAATGAGCAGTACTTC,CSALPVRASGYNEQYF
TRBV29-1,.,TRBJ1-1,.,TGCAGCGTTGAAGCAGCTAGGAACACTGAAGCTTTCTTT,CSVEAARNTEAFF
TRBV6-2/TRBV6-3,.,TRBJ2-1,TRBD2,TGTGCCAGCACTTCCAGAGGGACTAGCGGGAACAATGAGCAGTTCTTC,CASTSRGTSGNNEQFF
TRBV20-1,.,TRBJ2-5,.,TGCAGTGCTACTTGGGCTATTCGAGAGACCCAGTACTTC,CSATWAIRETQYF
TRBV9,.,TRBJ2-3,TRBD2,TGTGCCAGCAGCGTGGCACGCGGGGGTCCGCTCACAGATACGCAGTATTTT,CASSVARGGPLTDTQYF
TRBV7-8,.,TRBJ2-3,.,TGTGCCAGCAGCTTAGGCGGGGGCAGGGACTCACAGTATTTT,CASSLGGGRDSQYF
TRBV5-1,few,TRBJ2-7,TRBD2,TGCGCCAGCAGCCGCCTGACTAGCGGGAGGGCCGACGACGAGCAGTACTTC,CASSRLTSGRADDEQYF
TRBV7-8,.,TRBJ2-2,.,TGTGCCAGCAGCCCCAGACCGCTTAACACCGGGGAGCTGTTTTTT,CASSPRPLNTGELFF
TRBV5-1,few,TRBJ1-3,.,TGCGCCAGCAGCGGGCCATCTGGAAACACCATATATTTT,CASSGPSGNTIYF
TRBV28,.,TRBJ2-3,.,TGTGCCAGCAGTTTTAGGGCCCTAGGCGCAGATACGCAGTATTTT,CASSFRALGADTQYF
TRBV12-3/TRBV12-4,once,TRBJ2-3,.,TGTGCCAGCACCGTCGGGGGACCGGGGGATACGCAGTATTTT,CASTVGGPGDTQYF
TRBV27,many,TRBJ2-3,.,TGTGCCAGCAGTTTACCTACCAGCACAGATACGCAGTATTTT,CASSLPTSTDTQYF
TRBV20-1,.,TRBJ2-1,.,TGCAGTGCCCGCCCGGACAGGGGATGGATTAGCGGGAACAATGAGCAGTTCTTC,CSARPDRGWISGNNEQFF
TRBV7-2,once,TRBJ2-7,TRBD2,TGTGCCAGCGGCTTAGGGTCTAGCGGGATAATTCTGTACGAGCAGTACTTC,CASGLGSSGIILYEQYF
TRBV20-1,few,TRBJ2-4,TRBD2,TGCAGTGCTAGAGAGGAACCCCCGGGACTAGCGGGGCTTACGGCGACTCTAGCCAAAAACATTCAGTACTTC,CSAREEPPGLAGLTATLAKNIQYF
TRBV6-5,many,TRBJ2-1,TRBD2,TGTGCCAGCAGTCCCCCGGGAGGGGCGGGGCTCAATGAGCAGTTCTTC,CASSPPGGAGLNEQFF
TRBV20-1,.,TRBJ2-5,TRBD2,TGCAGTGCGGCGGGAGGAGCGCCATGGACCCAGTACTTC,CSAAGGAPWTQYF
TRBV7-8,few,TRBJ2-5,.,TGTGCCAGCAGCGCTCCCCGAGAGACCCAGTACTTC,CASSAPRETQYF
TRBV3-1,few,TRBJ2-7,TRBD2,TGTGCCAGCAGCCGAGCTGGGGGGGCGGGAGGATACTCCTACAATGAGCAGTACTTC,CASSRAGGAGGYSYNEQYF
TRBV20-1,.,TRBJ2-7,.,TGCAGTGCTAGTGAGTTAGGGTCCTACGAGCAGTACTTC,CSASELGSYEQYF
TRBV6-6,few,TRBJ2-7,.,TGTGCCAGCAGTGGGACACTGAATTCCTACGAGCAGTACTTC,CASSGTLNSYEQYF